Below, 19 T cell receptor beta chains from the same sample are listed, as sequenced in a study of T cell responses to AZD1222 COVID-19 vaccine. Using immunoSEQ multiplex PCR, the repertoire was profiled, and TCRdb retains in-frame clones only, with some absent. The table includes around 160,000 clones, around 91% detected once. Sequences were derived from peripheral blood, sampled on day 0 of AZD1222 vaccination. These receptor sequences come from an adult in good health.

V and J are TRBV7-3 and TRBJ2-2; perhaps TRBD2 as D (5 bases). Trimming took 3 bases from V and 7 from J, leaving 9 bases between them. From germline, CDR1 is SGHTA and CDR2 FQGTGA. The CDR3 sequence is 13 residues long. The chain's CDR3 is CASSFSEGGELFF. CDR3 in DNA: TGTGCCAGCAGCTTTAGCGAAGGCGGGGAGCTGTTTTTT.

This clone has a single count. The chain carries TRBV24-1 and TRBJ2-5, with 7 bases identical to TRBD2. J was trimmed by 9 bases and V by 2 bases; bases with no gene match: 14. The CDR3 is 16 amino acids. Germline V lookup: CDR1 KGHDR, CDR2 SFDVKD. DNA for the CDR3: TGTGCCACCAGTGATTGGAAAGGGAGGGCTCGGGGTGCCCAGTACTTC. Protein sequence: CATSDWKGRARGAQYF.

V gene TRBV5-1 combines with J gene TRBJ2-3; no clear D. CDR1 and CDR2 from the germline V gene are SGHRS and YFSETQ. This CDR3 comprises 14 residues. V was clipped by 5 bases and J by 3 bases, with 13 bases between them. CDR3: CASSEGKRTDTQYF. DNA of the CDR3: TGCGCCAGCAGTGAAGGAAAAAGGACAGATACGCAGTATTTT.

Here the CDR3 DNA reads TGTGCCAGCAGCTTCGAGGGGGTGGCCACAGATACGCAGTATTTT. Translated: CASSFEGVATDTQYF. V is TRBV7-9 and J is TRBJ2-3; TRBD1 is a possible D gene (6 bases). Germline-derived CDR1 and CDR2 are SEHNR and FQNEAQ (reference sequence). V shed 3 bases and J shed 2 bases, with 12 bases lying between them. The CDR3 length is 15 residues. Drawing the rest from reference TRBV7-9 and TRBJ2-3, the complete variable domain is DTGVSQNPRHKITKRGQNVTFRCDPISEHNRLYWYRQTLGQGPEFLTYFQNEAQLEKSRLLSDRFSAERPKGSFSTLEIQRTEQGDSAMYLCASSFEGVATDTQYFGPGTRLTVL.

The V call is TRBV3-1 (or the pseudogene TRBV3-2), the J call TRBJ2-7, with 13 positions matching TRBD2. The CDR3 sequence is 17 residues long. Germline V gene data show CDR1 as LGHDT and CDR2 as YNNKEL (reference sequence). With 6 bases clipped from V and 2 bases from J, the junction kept 10 bases outside the gene matches. The CDR3 loop is CASRQNDGTSGAYEQYF. The CDR3 nucleotides read TGTGCCAGCAGACAAAATGACGGGACTAGCGGGGCCTACGAGCAGTACTTC.

The rearrangement joins TRBV5-4 to TRBJ1-2; D remains unclear. CDR1 and CDR2 from the germline V gene are SGHNT and YYREEE (reference sequence). With 2 bases removed from V and 2 bases from J, the gap between germline ends came to 7 bases. This CDR3 is 13 amino acids long. The CDR3: CASSLLENYGYTF. CDR3 coding DNA: TGTGCCAGCAGCTTACTCGAGAACTATGGCTACACCTTC.

The rearrangement links TRBV6-5 to TRBJ2-7; D tentatively fits TRBD1 or TRBD2 (5 bases each). Trimming stripped 2 bases from V and 4 bases from J, with 12 bases between. The CDR3 is 14 residues long. Germline V CDR1 and CDR2: MNHEY, SVGAGI. The CDR3 spells CASSYRDVSYEQYF. As DNA, the CDR3 is TGTGCCAGCAGTTACCGGGACGTATCTTACGAGCAGTACTTC.

The chain employs TRBV5-6 and TRBJ1-2; TRBD1 matches at 7 bases. The CDR3 has 12 residues. CDR1 is SGHDT, CDR2 YYEEEE, per germline. The V and J ends lost 3 bases and 9 bases, in that order; junction bases with no gene match: 5. This CDR3 reads CASSSGGRSYTF. Written as DNA, the CDR3 is TGTGCCAGCAGCTCAGGGGGAAGGAGCTACACCTTC.

This sequence joins TRBV11-2 and TRBJ1-6; no clear D. Germline CDR1 reads SGHAT; CDR2 reads FQNNGV. Trimming removed 2 bases from V and 4 bases from J, with 6 bases in between. The CDR3 length is 14 residues. CDR3 DNA sequence: TGTGCCAGCAGCTTAAGGCAGTATAATTCACCCCTCCACTTT. It yields the protein CASSLRQYNSPLHF. Full variable domain (remainder filled in from reference TRBV11-2 and TRBJ1-6): EAGVAQSPRYKIIEKRQSVAFWCNPISGHATLYWYQQILGQGPKLLIQFQNNGVVDDSQLPKDRFSAERLKGVDSTLKIQPAKLEDSAVYLCASSLRQYNSPLHFGNGTRLTVT.

This clone has only one observation. V usage is TRBV5-1 and J usage is TRBJ2-7; possibly TRBD2 for D (6 bases). Trimming pared 5 bases from V and 6 bases from J, leaving 18 bases between. Germline V gene lookup returns CDR1 SGHRS and CDR2 YFSETQ. The CDR3 is 14 amino acids. The chain's CDR3 is CASRYSGGASEQYF. DNA for the CDR3: TGCGCCAGCAGATACTCCGGGGGAGCGAGCGAGCAGTACTTC.

The rearrangement joins TRBV7-2 to TRBJ2-5; 10 bases are a match to TRBD2. Germline CDR1 reads SGHTA; CDR2 reads FQGNSA. CDR3 length equals 16 residues. Unmatched junction bases numbered 10, after V lost 5 bases and J lost 4 bases. CDR3 sequence: CASSQGSGRAVETQYF. The CDR3 region has the DNA TGTGCCAGCAGCCAAGGCAGCGGGAGGGCGGTAGAGACCCAGTACTTC. Looking up the rest from reference TRBV7-2 and TRBJ2-5 gives the full variable domain: GAGVSQSPSNKVTEKGKDVELRCDPISGHTALYWYRQSLGQGLEFLIYFQGNSAPDKSGLPSDRFSAERTGGSVSTLTIQRTQQEDSAVYLCASSQGSGRAVETQYFGPGTRLLVL.

This sequence joins TRBV5-4 and TRBJ1-2, with D possibly matching TRBD1 (6 bases). With 1 base removed from V and 2 bases from J, the gap between germline ends came to 24 bases. Germline assignment: CDR1 SGHNT and CDR2 YYREEE (reference sequence). The CDR3 spans 19 residues. The CDR3 DNA reads as TGTGCCAGCAGCTTGCAGTACGGGACACCCAAAGGGGGGAACTATGGCTACACCTTC. The encoded protein is CASSLQYGTPKGGNYGYTF.

V usage is TRBV2 and J usage is TRBJ2-7; D may be TRBD2 (6 bases). V was clipped by 6 bases and J by 0 bases, with 18 bases between them. Germline-derived CDR1 and CDR2 are SNHLY and FYNNEI. The CDR3 spans 16 residues. CDR3 bases: TGTGCCAGCAGAAGATCCGGGAGAACGATCTCCTACGAGCAGTACTTC. Amino acid sequence: CASRRSGRTISYEQYF. Looking up the rest from reference TRBV2 and TRBJ2-7 gives the full variable domain: EPEVTQTPSHQVTQMGQEVILRCVPISNHLYFYWYRQILGQKVEFLVSFYNNEISEKSEIFDDQFSVERPDGSNFTLKIRSTKLEDSAMYFCASRRSGRTISYEQYFGPGTRLTVT.

The rearrangement joins TRBV28 to TRBJ1-2; tentative D call: TRBD1 (5 bases). This CDR3 has 15 amino acids. Trimming left V 5 bases short and J 1 base short, with 14 bases between. Germline CDR1 and CDR2: MDHEN and SYDVKM. DNA for the CDR3: TGTGCCAGCAGTCCCCCGGGACGGATTAACTATGGCTACACCTTC. Translating gives CASSPPGRINYGYTF.

V usage is TRBV4-3 and J usage is TRBJ2-7; D possibly uses TRBD1 or TRBD2 (6 bases each). The V and J ends lost 4 bases and 3 bases respectively, with 16 bases between them. Germline CDR1 and CDR2: LGHNA and YSLEER. There are 15 residues in the CDR3. CDR3 region: CASSRSSGGLYEQYF. In nucleotides, the CDR3 is TGCGCCAGCAGCCGATCGTCCGGGGGCCTCTACGAGCAGTACTTC.

V usage is TRBV6-6 and J usage is TRBJ2-5; TRBD2 aligns across 9 bases. The CDR3 sequence is 12 residues long. CDR1 and CDR2 from the germline V gene are MNHNY and SVGAGI (reference sequence). V dropped 6 bases and J dropped 5; count of bases not matched to a gene: 1. This CDR3 is CASRREGETQYF. The CDR3 DNA follows: TGTGCCAGCAGGCGGGAGGGGGAGACCCAGTACTTC.

The rearrangement links TRBV28 to TRBJ1-6; TRBD1 aligns across 7 bases. The ends lost 9 bases at V and 6 bases at J; junction bases unmatched: 2. Germline V gene sequence: CDR1 MDHEN, CDR2 SYDVKM. This CDR3 has 12 amino acids. The CDR3 DNA sequence: TGTGCCAGTAGGGGGCCTAATTCACCCCTCCACTTT. It yields the protein CASRGPNSPLHF.

The genes are TRBV5-6 and TRBJ1-5; D gene ambiguous. This CDR3 has 16 amino acids. CDR1 is SGHDT, CDR2 YYEEEE, per germline. V was clipped by 3 bases and J by 0 bases, with 13 bases between them. CDR3 protein: CASSSDHGDSNQPQHF. The CDR3 bases are TGTGCCAGCAGCTCTGACCATGGGGATAGCAATCAGCCCCAGCATTTT.

The chain has TRBV6-6 and TRBJ1-4; D not resolved. The CDR3 spans 16 residues. The ends were cut back, 6 bases at V and 0 bases at J, with 14 bases in the middle. Germline assignment: CDR1 MNHNY and CDR2 SVGAGI (reference sequence). The CDR3 reads CASRPGFAATNEKLFF. In nucleotides, the CDR3 is TGTGCCAGCAGGCCCGGGTTCGCTGCAACTAATGAAAAACTGTTTTTT.